A single sample gave rise to the 4 T cell receptor beta chains below, sequenced in a study of T cell repertoires in cytomegalovirus infection. TCRdb analysed the reads with MiXCR anew, one entry per CDR3 protein. This table has roughly 180,000 distinct CDR3 sequences, 20% to 25% appearing once. No cognate antigen is known for these TCRs. Sequenced here: CD8+ T cells from cultured PBMCs, sampled from culture after CMV antigen stimulation. Receptor source: a human donor in good health (CMV status not recorded). Some clones in this sample may be carry-over from other donors' samples.

The V call is TRBV7-9, the J call TRBJ2-7; TRBD1 might be the D (5 bases). There are 14 residues in the CDR3. V lost 1 base, J lost 2 bases, and 9 bases lay in between. Germline CDR1 SEHNR, CDR2 FQNEAQ (reference sequence). In DNA, the CDR3 is TGTGCCAGCAGCTTAGAGATCAGGGCCTACGAGCAGTACTTC. Its translation: CASSLEIRAYEQYF.

This clonotype occurred many times. The chain uses TRBV4-1 and TRBJ2-3; no reliable D call. The V and J ends lost 4 bases and 5 bases respectively, with 10 bases between them. Germline assignment: CDR1 MGHRA and CDR2 YSYEKL. The CDR3 length is 13 residues. DNA for the CDR3: TGCGCCAGCAGCCCCGTGGGGAAAGATACGCAGTATTTT. Amino acid sequence: CASSPVGKDTQYF.

This clonotype was seen more than once but under ten times. The chain has TRBV20-1 and TRBJ2-5; D remains unclear. The CDR3 is 15 amino acids. V was pared by 6 bases and J by 5 bases, with 22 bases between. The germline gives CDR1 DFQATT, CDR2 SNEGSKA (reference sequence). This CDR3 reads CSAGIFGSYAETQYF. The CDR3 DNA reads TGCAGTGCAGGGATCTTCGGGTCGTATGCGGAGACCCAGTACTTC.

The chain uses TRBV19 and TRBJ1-4, with no clear D. Germline V gives CDR1 LNHDA, CDR2 SQIVND (reference sequence). Trimming pared 6 bases from V and 7 bases from J, leaving 6 bases between. CDR3 length: 11 amino acids. This CDR3 reads CASRMAEKLFF. The CDR3 DNA is TGTGCCAGTAGAATGGCTGAAAAACTGTTTTTT.